Each of the 4 T cell receptor beta chains below was sequenced from the same sample in a study of shared clonotypes between healthy human individuals (dated by TCRdb to 2019 to 2021). Library construction relied on the immunoSEQ multiplex PCR assay. Entries here come from immuneACCESS through TCRdb and include only in-frame sequences with V and J called. Some clones fail to appear in such tables; in the studies checked, an unresolved V gene covers under half of the shortfall, and the cause of the remainder is unknown. This sample gives 1,500,000 or so clones in total; around 98.5% of them show up just once. Of the sample, roughly 0.36% is held by the ten largest clones. Source material: naive CD4+ T cells sorted from blood. The cell subset or site label, read with the paper, signifies: CD45RA+ positively selected. Receptors originate from a man aged 30 to 45 in good health.

The V call is TRBV6-1, the J call TRBJ2-3; tentative D call: TRBD2 (5 bases). Germline V gene sequence: CDR1 MNHNS, CDR2 SASEGT. V lost 8 bases and J lost 3, with 12 bases in between. The CDR3 covers 13 residues. Here the CDR3 DNA reads TGTGCCAGCGGAGCGGCCGGTACAGATACGCAGTATTTT. Its protein product is CASGAAGTDTQYF.

The chain joins TRBV5-1 to TRBJ1-1; TRBD1 agrees at 9 bases. V was clipped by 4 bases and J by 4 bases; unmatched bases: 8. CDR1 is SGHRS, CDR2 YFSETQ, per germline. The CDR3 has 15 residues. CDR3: CASSPGQGSSTEAFF. Here the CDR3 DNA reads TGCGCCAGCAGCCCCGGACAGGGGTCGAGCACTGAAGCTTTCTTT.

This chain joins TRBV19 and TRBJ1-5, with 9 bases identical to TRBD1. CDR1 and CDR2 (germline): LNHDA, SQIVND (reference sequence). The junction had 6 bases not matched to a gene; V was cut back by 6 bases and J by 9 bases. CDR3 length: 13 amino acids. In DNA, the CDR3 is TGTGCCAGTAGGTTCGACAGGGGGACGCCCCAGCATTTT. Its translation is CASRFDRGTPQHF.

V usage is TRBV18 and J usage is TRBJ2-2, with 8 bases that match TRBD2. Trimming took 3 bases from V and 2 from J; bases not matched to a gene: 11. The germline CDR1 and CDR2 sequences are KGHSH and LQKENI. The CDR3 loop spans 18 amino acids. The CDR3 region is CASSPRTTGTSNTGELFF. Here the CDR3 DNA reads TGTGCCAGCTCACCTCGAACTACTGGGACTAGTAACACCGGGGAGCTGTTTTTT. Combining the CDR3 with reference TRBV18 and TRBJ2-2 gives the whole variable domain NAGVMQNPRHLVRRRGQEARLRCSPMKGHSHVYWYRQLPEEGLKFMVYLQKENIIDESGMPKERFSAEFPKEGPSILRIQQVVRGDSAAYFCASSPRTTGTSNTGELFFGEGSRLTVL.